This is a list of T cell receptor beta chains from one sample in a study of OX40 agonist ivuxolimab in advanced cancers. Only in-frame clones appear in the TCRdb table, and some are missing; sequencing was by immunoSEQ multiplex PCR. The sample shows tens of thousands of clones, around 84% of them seen only once. The material sequenced was CD4+ or CD8+ T cells sorted from blood, taken in a trial of the OX40 agonist ivuxolimab. The receptors here all came from an adult with an advanced solid tumor such as melanoma, head and neck, liver or kidney cancer. Each CDR3 is given with its conserved first and last residue. Fields, in order: J gene, D gene, clone size, V gene, CDR3 protein, CDR3 DNA. The D gene is left open where the match is weak. Only some rows state a clone size, as once, few, many or a class for expanded clones.

>TRBJ2-3|TRBD2|once|TRBV2
CASSELAGDIDTQYF
TGTGCCAGCAGTGAACTAGCGGGGGATATAGATACGCAGTATTTT
>TRBJ1-2|.|.|TRBV6-5
CASSYGRDGYTF
TGTGCCAGCAGTTACGGGAGGGATGGCTACACCTTC
>TRBJ1-5|.|.|TRBV15
CATSRRLDQPQHF
TGTGCCACCAGCAGAAGACTGGATCAGCCCCAGCATTTT
>TRBJ1-2|.|.|TRBV6-1
CASSEDRGNYGYTF
TGTGCCAGCAGTGAAGACCGGGGGAACTATGGCTACACCTTC
>TRBJ1-2|.|few|TRBV2
CASSLGTGGYTF
TGTGCCAGCAGTTTGGGTACGGGTGGCTACACCTTC
>TRBJ2-5|.|few|TRBV6-1
CASRKGPAQQETQYF
TGTGCCAGCAGAAAGGGTCCCGCCCAGCAAGAGACCCAGTACTTC
>TRBJ2-3|.|.|TRBV7-6
CASSPLRGVGDTQYF
TGTGCCAGCAGCCCCCTGCGGGGCGTCGGAGATACGCAGTATTTT
>TRBJ2-7|TRBD2|.|TRBV4-1
CASSLLRAGGIYEQYF
TGCGCCAGCAGCCTTCTTCGGGCGGGGGGCATTTACGAGCAGTACTTC
>TRBJ2-5|.|.|TRBV7-6
CASSPEGLQETQYF
TGTGCCAGCAGCCCGGAGGGACTTCAAGAGACCCAGTACTTC
>TRBJ1-4|.|.|TRBV28
CASSLVVDRSRDEKLFF
TGTGCCAGCAGTTTAGTAGTGGATAGGTCAAGGGATGAAAAACTGTTTTTT
>TRBJ2-2|.|.|TRBV19
CASIKGQNTGELFF
TGTGCCAGTATCAAGGGACAGAACACCGGGGAGCTGTTTTTT
>TRBJ1-4|.|.|TRBV6-5
CASSYGGAGEKLFF
TGTGCCAGCAGTTACGGTGGAGCGGGCGAAAAACTGTTTTTT
>TRBJ2-7|.|.|TRBV5-1
CASRSSRGYEQYF
TGCGCCAGCAGGTCATCCCGGGGGTACGAGCAGTACTTC
>TRBJ2-1|TRBD2|.|TRBV5-4
CASSLDSGGSYNEQFF
TGTGCCAGCAGCTTGGATAGCGGGGGATCGTACAATGAGCAGTTCTTC
>TRBJ2-2|TRBD1|.|TRBV7-3
CASSLTDRVTGELFF
TGTGCCAGCAGCTTAACAGACAGGGTCACCGGGGAGCTGTTTTTT
>TRBJ2-1|TRBD2|.|TRBV7-2
CASSLEWRGASFSYNEQFF
TGTGCCAGCAGCTTAGAGTGGCGGGGGGCGTCTTTCTCCTACAATGAGCAGTTCTTC
>TRBJ2-3|.|.|TRBV7-2
CASSLGLNTDTQYF
TGTGCCAGCAGCTTGGGACTCAACACAGATACGCAGTATTTT
>TRBJ1-1|.|.|TRBV9
CASSVGGYGTEAFF
TGTGCCAGCAGCGTAGGGGGGTACGGCACTGAAGCTTTCTTT
>TRBJ2-2|TRBD2|.|TRBV9
CASSGISGGLNTGELFF
TGTGCCAGCAGCGGGATTAGCGGGGGCTTGAACACCGGGGAGCTGTTTTTT
>TRBJ1-4|.|once|TRBV4-2
CASSQDLRGNEKLFF
TGTGCCAGCAGCCAAGATCTAAGGGGTAATGAAAAACTGTTTTTT
>TRBJ1-1|.|.|TRBV2
CASSVGQGRTEAFF
TGTGCCAGCAGTGTCGGTCAGGGGAGAACTGAAGCTTTCTTT
>TRBJ2-4|TRBD1|.|TRBV6-4
CASSEYRGDIQYF
TGTGCCAGCAGTGAGTACAGGGGGGACATTCAGTACTTC
>TRBJ2-5|TRBD2|.|TRBV2
CATRRGGTLQETQYF
TGTGCCACCCGGCGGGGGGGGACATTGCAAGAGACCCAGTACTTC
>TRBJ1-5|TRBD1|.|TRBV30
CAWSVGQGHQPQHF
TGTGCCTGGAGTGTCGGACAGGGGCATCAGCCCCAGCATTTT
>TRBJ2-5|.|.|TRBV7-3
CASSRTFQETQYF
TGTGCCAGCAGCAGGACTTTCCAAGAGACCCAGTACTTC
>TRBJ2-2|TRBD1|.|TRBV7-6
CASSLASGQITGELFF
TGTGCCAGCAGCTTAGCTTCGGGACAGATAACCGGGGAGCTGTTTTTT
>TRBJ2-4|TRBD1|once|TRBV14
CASSQGQGAGKNIQYF
TGTGCCAGCAGCCAAGGCCAGGGGGCGGGCAAAAACATTCAGTACTTC
>TRBJ2-5|.|.|TRBV5-4
CASSLGLFVGGTVRRAQYF
TGTGCCAGCAGCTTGGGGCTTTTTGTTGGCGGGACTGTTCGAAGGGCCCAGTACTTC